A selection of T cell receptor beta chains follows, all from one sample in a study of CD8 T cells in ankylosing spondylitis. From the 5' RACE reads, TCRdb called clonotypes with MiXCR, one entry per CDR3 protein. The sample consists of roughly 700,000 distinct CDR3 sequences, around 19% of them appearing once. The sample taken for sequencing was blood, either unsorted or a sorted T cell fraction (not recorded which). The receptors here all came from a male donor with ankylosing spondylitis. Both conserved end residues are part of each CDR3. A D gene is named only where the DNA matches it firmly. Rows give clone size only sometimes, using once, few, many, or a class for an expanded clone.

d_call j_call clone_size v_call cdr3_nt cdr3_aa
NA TRBJ1-1 NA TRBV20-1 TGCAGTGCTAAACAGGGTTCGGCGAACACTGAAGCTTTCTTT CSAKQGSANTEAFF
NA TRBJ1-1 few TRBV12-3/TRBV12-4 TGTGCCAGCAGCGCCAATGGGGCCGGCACTGAAGCTTTCTTT CASSANGAGTEAFF
NA TRBJ2-1 NA TRBV9 TGTGCCAGCAGCGTAGTGGGGGGCGAGGGGGACAATGAGCAGTTCTTC CASSVVGGEGDNEQFF
TRBD1 TRBJ2-5 NA TRBV27 TGTGCCAGCAGGACAGGGGGTGTTGGGGAGACCCAGTACTTC CASRTGGVGETQYF
NA TRBJ1-1 many TRBV5-1 TGCGCCAGCAGCTTTGGTGTGGGTATGAACACTGAAGCTTTCTTT CASSFGVGMNTEAFF
NA TRBJ2-7 few TRBV5-1 TGCGCCAGCAGCCCTTCCGGACAGCGGGAGCAGTACTTC CASSPSGQREQYF
TRBD2 TRBJ2-1 NA TRBV5-1 TGCGCCAGCAGCTTGGACGAGACTAGCGGGGGGCTGTACAATGAGCAGTTCTTC CASSLDETSGGLYNEQFF
NA TRBJ2-5 NA TRBV18 TGTGCCAGCTCACCGGAGGCTAGTTATGAGACCCAGTACTTC CASSPEASYETQYF
NA TRBJ1-2 many TRBV5-1 TGCGCCAGCAGATTTGGGGATAGCTATGGCTACACCTTC CASRFGDSYGYTF
TRBD1 TRBJ1-5 NA TRBV20-1 TGCAGTGCTGGCCCTGACAGGGTGAATCAGCCCCAGCATTTT CSAGPDRVNQPQHF
NA TRBJ1-2 few TRBV7-2 TGTGCCAGCAGCCCCGCACTTGACTATGGCTACACCTTC CASSPALDYGYTF
NA TRBJ1-5 few TRBV30 TGTGCCTGGAGTGCGGACGGCGCCCAACCCCAGCATTTT CAWSADGAQPQHF
TRBD2 TRBJ2-5 few TRBV28 TGTGCCAGCGGATCACTAGCGGTTCAAGAGACCCAGTACTTC CASGSLAVQETQYF
NA TRBJ1-2 NA TRBV7-9 TGTGCCAGCAGCTTCCTAGGGGGAGGTGGCTACACCTTC CASSFLGGGGYTF
NA TRBJ1-3 few TRBV20-1 TGCAGTGCTAGCTTGGGGAATCTAGGGGGAAACACCATATATTTT CSASLGNLGGNTIYF
NA TRBJ1-2 NA TRBV15 TGTGCCACCAGCAGAGATCGGGCCCCAGGGAATGGCTACACCTTC CATSRDRAPGNGYTF
NA TRBJ1-5 few TRBV6-1 TGTGCCAGCAGACGGACAGTAAGCAATCAGCCCCAGCATTTT CASRRTVSNQPQHF
NA TRBJ2-7 NA TRBV20-1 TGCAGTGCTAGACCCCGGGACTCCTCCTACGAGCAGTACTTC CSARPRDSSYEQYF
NA TRBJ2-7 many TRBV12-3/TRBV12-4 TGTGCCAGCACCCCAGGTGGGACATCGTCCTACGAGCAGTACTTC CASTPGGTSSYEQYF
NA TRBJ1-1 NA TRBV20-1 TGCAGTGCTAGAGATCGGGCAGAGAACACTGAAGCTTTCTTT CSARDRAENTEAFF
NA TRBJ2-7 few TRBV2 TGTGCCAGCAGTGAAGCGGCACGTCTTGCGGACGAGCAGTACTTC CASSEAARLADEQYF
NA TRBJ2-5 NA TRBV12-3/TRBV12-4 TGTGCCAGCAGACCATTTGGGGGGACAAATTTACAAGAGACCCAGTACTTC CASRPFGGTNLQETQYF
NA TRBJ1-4 NA TRBV5-1 TGCGCCAGCAGCCGTTCTTCTGACAGTAATGAAAAACTGTTTTTT CASSRSSDSNEKLFF
TRBD1 TRBJ2-2 NA TRBV6-1 TGTGCCAGCAGTAACGCGGGACAGGGGGACACCGGGGAGCTGTTTTTT CASSNAGQGDTGELFF
NA TRBJ2-1 few TRBV28 TGTGCCAGCTGGAGGGACAGAATCGACAATGAGCAGTTCTTC CASWRDRIDNEQFF
TRBD1 TRBJ2-7 NA TRBV5-1 TGCGCCAGCAGCTCTCCAACAGGGGGCTTGTACGAGCAGTACTTC CASSSPTGGLYEQYF
NA TRBJ2-5 NA TRBV5-5 TGTGCCAGCAGCTTCAGACAGGAGCGGAGGGAGACCCAGTACTTC CASSFRQERRETQYF
NA TRBJ2-1 few TRBV9 TGTGCCAGCAGCCCCGAGGTCTCGGAGAATGAGCAGTTCTTC CASSPEVSENEQFF
NA TRBJ2-5 NA TRBV7-9 TGTGCCAGCAGCTTATTCGCAGGGCAAGAGACCCAGTACTTC CASSLFAGQETQYF
TRBD2 TRBJ2-1 few TRBV7-9 TGTGCCAGCAGCTTAGGAGCGGGGGGTACGTATGAGCAGTTCTTC CASSLGAGGTYEQFF
NA TRBJ1-4 NA TRBV7-9 TGTGCCAGCACCTGGGGAACAGTAAATGAAAAACTGTTTTTT CASTWGTVNEKLFF
NA TRBJ1-3 NA TRBV4-2 TGTGCCAGCAGCCAACACGTCAACACTGGAAACACCATATATTTT CASSQHVNTGNTIYF
TRBD1 TRBJ2-3 many TRBV29-1 TGCAGCGTTGATTCAGGGGGAAGGTCAGATACGCAGTATTTT CSVDSGGRSDTQYF
TRBD1 TRBJ2-2 NA TRBV20-1 TGCAGTGCTAGCGCCGACAGGGCGAACACCGGGGAGCTGTTTTTT CSASADRANTGELFF
TRBD1 TRBJ2-3 NA TRBV24-1 TGTGCCACCTTTGGGCCCGGGACAGAAGCAGATACGCAGTATTTT CATFGPGTEADTQYF
TRBD1 TRBJ2-7 NA TRBV27 TGTGCCAGCAGTTACGACAGGGGGACCTACGAGCAGTACTTC CASSYDRGTYEQYF
NA TRBJ2-1 NA TRBV7-8 TGTGCCAGCAGCTTAGCTCTTAGCGGCCGGGGAAATGAGCAGTTCTTC CASSLALSGRGNEQFF
TRBD1 TRBJ1-2 few TRBV10-3 TGTGCCATCACTCACGACAGGGGTGGAGGCTACACCTTC CAITHDRGGGYTF
NA TRBJ1-2 NA TRBV4-1 TGCGCCAGCAGCCAAGATCTGGGCAGGGACTATGGCTACACCTTC CASSQDLGRDYGYTF
NA TRBJ1-2 NA TRBV5-5 TGTGCCAGCAGCCTCCCAAGAATCACGGACTCCGTCTTCTACACCTTC CASSLPRITDSVFYTF
TRBD2 TRBJ2-1 NA TRBV4-3 TGCGCCAGCAGCCAAGACACTAGCGGGACATACAATGAGCAGTTCTTC CASSQDTSGTYNEQFF
NA TRBJ2-5 few TRBV4-2 TGTGCCAGCAGCCCCGAACTAGCAAAACAAGAGACCCAGTACTTC CASSPELAKQETQYF
NA TRBJ2-7 few TRBV25-1 TGTGCCAGCCCCTCACAGGGCCCCACCTACGAGCAGTACTTC CASPSQGPTYEQYF
TRBD2 TRBJ2-5 NA TRBV29-1 TGCAGCGTTGAGGAGGCTAGCGGGAAAGAGACCCAGTACTTC CSVEEASGKETQYF
NA TRBJ1-2 NA TRBV6-5 TGTGCCAGCAGTTACACGACGATGGGGGGTAACTATGGCTACACCTTC CASSYTTMGGNYGYTF
NA TRBJ1-1 many TRBV29-1 TGCAGCGTTGAAGGGGGACAAACTGAAGCTTTCTTT CSVEGGQTEAFF
NA TRBJ1-1 few TRBV20-1 TGCAGTGCTAAGGTGAACACTGAAGCTTTCTTT CSAKVNTEAFF
TRBD1 TRBJ1-2 few TRBV3-1 TGTGCCAGCAGCAGACAGGGATCACCCCTCTATGGCTACACCTTC CASSRQGSPLYGYTF
NA TRBJ2-5 NA TRBV6-1 TGTGCCAGCAGAGCGGCAGACCCCCAAGAGACCCAGTACTTC CASRAADPQETQYF
NA TRBJ2-2 NA TRBV20-1 TGCAGTGCCGGTATCAAGAACACCGGGGAGCTGTTTTTT CSAGIKNTGELFF
NA TRBJ1-2 few TRBV6-6 TGTGCCAGCAGTCAGACGGATTATGGCTACACCTTC CASSQTDYGYTF
TRBD1 TRBJ1-3 NA TRBV11-2 TGTGCCAGCAGCGTCCGGGGACAGGACTCTGGAAACACCATATATTTT CASSVRGQDSGNTIYF
NA TRBJ2-7 NA TRBV10-3 TGTGCCATCAGGGGAGCCAGCTCCCAGAGCTACGAGCAGTACTTC CAIRGASSQSYEQYF
NA TRBJ1-1 NA TRBV5-1 TGCGCCAGCAGCAAGGACAGGAACACTGAAGCTTTCTTT CASSKDRNTEAFF
NA TRBJ2-1 many TRBV3-1 TGTGCCAGCAGCCAATTTTACAATGAGCAGTTCTTC CASSQFYNEQFF
TRBD2 TRBJ2-2 few TRBV29-1 TGCAGCGTTGCAACTAGCGGGAGTGTCGGCACCGGGGAGCTGTTTTTT CSVATSGSVGTGELFF
TRBD1 TRBJ2-1 once TRBV12-3/TRBV12-4 TGTGCCAGCAGTTTGGACAGGGGAGGGGACAATGAGCAGTTCTTC CASSLDRGGDNEQFF
TRBD2 TRBJ2-1 few TRBV9 TGTGCCAGCAGCCCTCGGACTAGCGGGGAACACAATGAGCAGTTCTTC CASSPRTSGEHNEQFF
NA TRBJ2-1 few TRBV20-1 TGCAGTGCTAGAGACACCAGCTCCTACAATGAGCAGTTCTTC CSARDTSSYNEQFF